This T cell receptor beta chain was recovered during a study of T cell responses to AZD1222 COVID-19 vaccine. Study context: Analysis merged second doses at about 4 or about 12 weeks. Regarding the study as a whole: Spike was spanned by vaccine-associated CD4 TCRs, which were dominant at 160-218 and 743-854. The reported proportion of spike-specific TCRs targeting unmutated variant regions was nearly half.

Profiled with immunoSEQ multiplex PCR; TCRdb holds only in-frame clones, not every one. In the table there are about 100,000 clones, roughly 89% of which are singletons. Germline trimming cut 9 bases from V and 6 bases from J; bases unmatched to any gene: 16. Germline CDR1 reads LNHDA; CDR2 reads SQIVND (reference sequence). This CDR3 has 16 residues. As for this clone: Its target is unknown.

The chain links TRBV19 to TRBJ1-1; 10 bases match TRBD1. Sequenced here: peripheral blood, sampled on day 0 of AZD1222 vaccination. The clonotype originates from an adult in good health. The CDR3 sequence: CASIPILGQGKSEAFF. CDR3 DNA: TGTGCCAGCATACCCATCCTGGGACAGGGGAAGTCTGAAGCTTTCTTT.